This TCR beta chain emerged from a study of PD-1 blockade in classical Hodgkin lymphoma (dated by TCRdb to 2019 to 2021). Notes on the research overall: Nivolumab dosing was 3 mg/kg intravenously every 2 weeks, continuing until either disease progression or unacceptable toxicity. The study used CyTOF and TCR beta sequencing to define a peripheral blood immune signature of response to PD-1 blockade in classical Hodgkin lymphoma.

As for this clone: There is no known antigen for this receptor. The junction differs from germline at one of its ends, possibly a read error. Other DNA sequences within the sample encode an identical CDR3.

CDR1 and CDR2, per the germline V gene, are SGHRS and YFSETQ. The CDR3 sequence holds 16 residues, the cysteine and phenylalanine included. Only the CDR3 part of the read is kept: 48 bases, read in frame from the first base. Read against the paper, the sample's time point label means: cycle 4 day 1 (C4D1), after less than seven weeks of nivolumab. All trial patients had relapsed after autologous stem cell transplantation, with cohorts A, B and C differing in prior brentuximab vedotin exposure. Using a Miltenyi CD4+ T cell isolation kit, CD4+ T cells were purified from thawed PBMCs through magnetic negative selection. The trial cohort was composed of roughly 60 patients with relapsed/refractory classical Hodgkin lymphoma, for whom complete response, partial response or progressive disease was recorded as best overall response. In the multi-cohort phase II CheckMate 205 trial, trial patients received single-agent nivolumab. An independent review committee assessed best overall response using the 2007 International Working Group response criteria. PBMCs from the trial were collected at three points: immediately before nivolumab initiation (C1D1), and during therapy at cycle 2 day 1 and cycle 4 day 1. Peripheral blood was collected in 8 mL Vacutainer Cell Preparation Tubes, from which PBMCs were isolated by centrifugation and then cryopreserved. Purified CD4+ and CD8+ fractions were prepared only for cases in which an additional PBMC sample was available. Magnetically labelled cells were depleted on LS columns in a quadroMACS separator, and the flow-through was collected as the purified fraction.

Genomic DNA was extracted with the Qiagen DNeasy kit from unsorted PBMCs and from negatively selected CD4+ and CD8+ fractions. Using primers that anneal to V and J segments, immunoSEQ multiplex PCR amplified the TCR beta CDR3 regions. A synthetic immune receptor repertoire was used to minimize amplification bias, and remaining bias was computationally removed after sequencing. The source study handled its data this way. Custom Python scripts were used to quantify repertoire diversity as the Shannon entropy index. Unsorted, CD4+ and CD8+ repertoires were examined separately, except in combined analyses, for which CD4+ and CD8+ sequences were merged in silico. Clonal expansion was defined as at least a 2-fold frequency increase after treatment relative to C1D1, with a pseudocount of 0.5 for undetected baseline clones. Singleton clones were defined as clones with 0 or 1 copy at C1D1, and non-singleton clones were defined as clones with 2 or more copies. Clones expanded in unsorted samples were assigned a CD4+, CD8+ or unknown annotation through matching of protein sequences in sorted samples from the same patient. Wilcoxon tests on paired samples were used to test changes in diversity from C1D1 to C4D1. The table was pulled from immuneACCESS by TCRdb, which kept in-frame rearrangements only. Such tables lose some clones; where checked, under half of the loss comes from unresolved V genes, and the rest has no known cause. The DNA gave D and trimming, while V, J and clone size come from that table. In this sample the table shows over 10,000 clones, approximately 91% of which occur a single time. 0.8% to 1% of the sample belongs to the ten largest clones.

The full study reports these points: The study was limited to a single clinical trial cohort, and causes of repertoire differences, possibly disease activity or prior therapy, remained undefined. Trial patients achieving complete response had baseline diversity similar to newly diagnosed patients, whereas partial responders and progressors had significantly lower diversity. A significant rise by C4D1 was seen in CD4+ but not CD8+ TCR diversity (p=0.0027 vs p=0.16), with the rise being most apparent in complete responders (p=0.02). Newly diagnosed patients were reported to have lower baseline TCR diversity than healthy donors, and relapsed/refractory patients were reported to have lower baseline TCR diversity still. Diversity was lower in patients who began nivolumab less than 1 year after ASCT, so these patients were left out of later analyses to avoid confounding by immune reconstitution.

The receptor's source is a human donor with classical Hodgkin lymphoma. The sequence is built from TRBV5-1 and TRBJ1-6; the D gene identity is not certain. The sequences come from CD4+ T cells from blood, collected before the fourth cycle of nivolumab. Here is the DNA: TGCGCCAGCAGCGTGGCAGCTAGCTCCTATAATTCACCACTCCACTTT. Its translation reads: CASSVAASSYNSPLHF.